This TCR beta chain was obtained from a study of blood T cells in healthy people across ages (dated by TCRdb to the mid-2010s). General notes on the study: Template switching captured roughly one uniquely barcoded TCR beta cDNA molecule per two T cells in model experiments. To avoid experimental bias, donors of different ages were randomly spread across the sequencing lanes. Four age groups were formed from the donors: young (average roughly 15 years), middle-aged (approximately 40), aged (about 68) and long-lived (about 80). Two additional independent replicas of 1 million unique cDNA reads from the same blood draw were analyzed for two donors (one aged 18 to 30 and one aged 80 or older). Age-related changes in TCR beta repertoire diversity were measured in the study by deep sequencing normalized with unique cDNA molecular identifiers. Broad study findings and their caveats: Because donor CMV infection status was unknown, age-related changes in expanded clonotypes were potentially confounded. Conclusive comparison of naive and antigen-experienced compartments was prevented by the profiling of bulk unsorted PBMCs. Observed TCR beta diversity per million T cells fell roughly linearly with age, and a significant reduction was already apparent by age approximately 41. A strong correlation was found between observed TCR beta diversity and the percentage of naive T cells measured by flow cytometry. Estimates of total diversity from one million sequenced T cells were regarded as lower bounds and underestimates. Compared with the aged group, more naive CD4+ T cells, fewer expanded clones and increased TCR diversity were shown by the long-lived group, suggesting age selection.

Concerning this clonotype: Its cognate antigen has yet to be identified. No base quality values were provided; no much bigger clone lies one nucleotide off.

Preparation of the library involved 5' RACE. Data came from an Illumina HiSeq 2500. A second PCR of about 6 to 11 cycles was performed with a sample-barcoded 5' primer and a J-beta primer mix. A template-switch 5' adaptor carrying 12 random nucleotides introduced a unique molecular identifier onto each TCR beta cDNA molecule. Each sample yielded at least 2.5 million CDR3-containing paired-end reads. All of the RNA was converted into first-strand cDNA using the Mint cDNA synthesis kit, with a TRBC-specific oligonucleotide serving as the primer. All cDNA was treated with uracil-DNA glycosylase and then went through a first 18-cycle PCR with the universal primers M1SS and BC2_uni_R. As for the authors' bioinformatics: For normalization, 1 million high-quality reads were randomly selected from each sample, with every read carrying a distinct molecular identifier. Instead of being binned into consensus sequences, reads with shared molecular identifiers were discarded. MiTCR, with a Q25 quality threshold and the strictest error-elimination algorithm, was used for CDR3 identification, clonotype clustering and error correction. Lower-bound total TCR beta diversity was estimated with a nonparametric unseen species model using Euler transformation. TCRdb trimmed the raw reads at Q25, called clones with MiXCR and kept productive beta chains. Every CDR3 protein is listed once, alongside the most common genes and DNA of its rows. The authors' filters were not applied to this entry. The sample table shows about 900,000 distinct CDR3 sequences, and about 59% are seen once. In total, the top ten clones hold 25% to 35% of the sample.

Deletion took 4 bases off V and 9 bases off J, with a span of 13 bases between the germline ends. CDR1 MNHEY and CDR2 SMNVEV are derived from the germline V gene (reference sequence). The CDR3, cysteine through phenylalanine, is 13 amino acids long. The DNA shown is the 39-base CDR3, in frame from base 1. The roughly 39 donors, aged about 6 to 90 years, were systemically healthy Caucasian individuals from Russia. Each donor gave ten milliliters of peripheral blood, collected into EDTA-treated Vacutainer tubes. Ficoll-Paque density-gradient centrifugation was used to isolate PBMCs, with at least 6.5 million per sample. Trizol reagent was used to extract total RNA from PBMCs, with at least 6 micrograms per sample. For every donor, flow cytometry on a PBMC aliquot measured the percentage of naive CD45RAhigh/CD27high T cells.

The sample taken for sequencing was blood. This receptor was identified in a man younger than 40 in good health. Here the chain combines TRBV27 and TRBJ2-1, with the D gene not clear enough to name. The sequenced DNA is TGTGCCAGCAGTTGGGTTCTACGGTCTGAGCAGTTCTTC. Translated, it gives CASSWVLRSEQFF.